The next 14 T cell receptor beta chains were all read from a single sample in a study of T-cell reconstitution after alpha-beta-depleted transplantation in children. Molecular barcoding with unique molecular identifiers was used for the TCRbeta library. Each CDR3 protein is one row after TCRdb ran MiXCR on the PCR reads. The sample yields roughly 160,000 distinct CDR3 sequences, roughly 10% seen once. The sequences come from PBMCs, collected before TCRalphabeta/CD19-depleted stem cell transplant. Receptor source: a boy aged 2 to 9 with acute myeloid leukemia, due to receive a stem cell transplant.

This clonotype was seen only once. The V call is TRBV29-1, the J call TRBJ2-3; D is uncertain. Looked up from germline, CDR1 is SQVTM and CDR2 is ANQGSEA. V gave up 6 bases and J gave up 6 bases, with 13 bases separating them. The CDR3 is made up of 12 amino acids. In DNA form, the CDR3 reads TGCAGCGTGAAGGTGGGGTCTGATACGCAGTATTTT. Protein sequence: CSVKVGSDTQYF.

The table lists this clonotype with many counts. In DNA form, the CDR3 reads TGTGCCAGCAGGCCAGGGGGCTCTAGCACAGATACGCAGTATTTT. Translated: CASRPGGSSTDTQYF. This chain links TRBV12-3 or TRBV12-4 with TRBJ2-3; 8 positions match TRBD1. The V gene end was trimmed by 6 bases and the J gene end by 0 bases; junction bases not matched to a gene: 5. The CDR3 consists of 15 residues.

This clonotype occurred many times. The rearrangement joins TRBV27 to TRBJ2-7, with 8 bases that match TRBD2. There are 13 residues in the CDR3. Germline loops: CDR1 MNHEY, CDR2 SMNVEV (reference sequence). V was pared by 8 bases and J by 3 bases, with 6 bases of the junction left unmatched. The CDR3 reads CASSLAANYEQYF. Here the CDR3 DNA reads TGTGCCAGCTCACTAGCGGCCAACTACGAGCAGTACTTC.

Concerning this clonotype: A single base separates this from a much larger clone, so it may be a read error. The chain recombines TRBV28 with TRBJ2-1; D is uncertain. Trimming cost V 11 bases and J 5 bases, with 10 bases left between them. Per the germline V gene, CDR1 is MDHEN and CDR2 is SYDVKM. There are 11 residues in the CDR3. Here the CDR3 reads CAGEVHNEQFF. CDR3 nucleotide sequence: TGTGCCGGCGAGGTACACAATGAGCAGTTCTTC.

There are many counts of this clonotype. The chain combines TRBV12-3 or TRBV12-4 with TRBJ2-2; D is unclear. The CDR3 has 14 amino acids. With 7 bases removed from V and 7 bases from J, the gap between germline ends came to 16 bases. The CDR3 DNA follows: TGTGCCAGCACCGACCGGATGAGAGGCGGGGAGCTGTTTTTT. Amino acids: CASTDRMRGGELFF.

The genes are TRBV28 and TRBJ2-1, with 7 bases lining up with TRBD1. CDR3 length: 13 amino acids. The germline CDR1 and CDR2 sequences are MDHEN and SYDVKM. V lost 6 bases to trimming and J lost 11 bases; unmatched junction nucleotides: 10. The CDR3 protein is CASSLTGARKQFF. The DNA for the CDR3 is TGTGCCAGCAGCCTAACAGGGGCGCGCAAGCAGTTCTTC. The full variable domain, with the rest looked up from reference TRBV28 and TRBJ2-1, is DVKVTQSSRYLVKRTGEKVFLECVQDMDHENMFWYRQDPGLGLRLIYFSYDVKMKEKGDIPEGYSVSREKKERFSLILESASTNQTSMYLCASSLTGARKQFFGPGTRLTVL.

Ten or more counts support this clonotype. The CDR3 sequence: CATSDFRTSDEQFF. The CDR3 nucleotides read TGTGCCACCAGTGATTTTCGGACAAGCGATGAGCAGTTCTTC. This chain uses TRBV24-1 with TRBJ2-1; possible D gene TRBD1, 5 bases. V was clipped by 1 base and J by 8 bases, with 11 bases between them. Germline V gene lookup returns CDR1 KGHDR and CDR2 SFDVKD. The CDR3 extends over 14 amino acids.

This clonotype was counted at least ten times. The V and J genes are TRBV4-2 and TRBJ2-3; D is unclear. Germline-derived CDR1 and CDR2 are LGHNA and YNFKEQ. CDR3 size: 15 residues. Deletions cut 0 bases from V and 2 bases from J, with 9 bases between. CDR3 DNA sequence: TGTGCCAGCAGCCAAGATCAAGGGCCCACAGATACGCAGTATTTT. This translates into CASSQDQGPTDTQYF.

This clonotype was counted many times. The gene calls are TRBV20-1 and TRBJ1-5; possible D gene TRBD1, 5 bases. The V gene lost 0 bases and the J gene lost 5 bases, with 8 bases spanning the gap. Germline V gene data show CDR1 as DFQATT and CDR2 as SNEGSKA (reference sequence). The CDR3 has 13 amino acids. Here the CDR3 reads CSAREDSDQPQHF. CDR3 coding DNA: TGCAGTGCTAGAGAAGACAGCGATCAGCCCCAGCATTTT.

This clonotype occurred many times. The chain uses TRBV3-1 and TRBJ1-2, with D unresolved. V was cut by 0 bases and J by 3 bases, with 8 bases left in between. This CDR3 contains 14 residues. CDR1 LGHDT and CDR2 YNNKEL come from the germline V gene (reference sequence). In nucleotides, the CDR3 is TGTGCCAGCAGCCAAGACGCTTCCCACTATGGCTACACCTTC. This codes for CASSQDASHYGYTF.

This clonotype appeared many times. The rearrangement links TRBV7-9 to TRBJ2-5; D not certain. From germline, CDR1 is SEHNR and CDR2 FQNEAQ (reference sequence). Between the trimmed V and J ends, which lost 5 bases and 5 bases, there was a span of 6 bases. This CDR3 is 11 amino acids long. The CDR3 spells CASSLAETQYF. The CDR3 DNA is TGTGCCAGCAGCCTCGCGGAGACCCAGTACTTC.

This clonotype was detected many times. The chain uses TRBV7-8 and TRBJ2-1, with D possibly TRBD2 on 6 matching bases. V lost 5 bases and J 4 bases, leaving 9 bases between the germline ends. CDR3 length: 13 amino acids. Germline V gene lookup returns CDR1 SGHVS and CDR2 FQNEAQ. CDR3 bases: TGTGCCAGCAGCGGAGGGAGTTACAATGAGCAGTTCTTC. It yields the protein CASSGGSYNEQFF.

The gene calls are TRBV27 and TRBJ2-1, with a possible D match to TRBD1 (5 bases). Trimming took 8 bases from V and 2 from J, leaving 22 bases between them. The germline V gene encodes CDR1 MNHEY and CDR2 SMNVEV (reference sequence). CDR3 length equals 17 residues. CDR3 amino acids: CASHPRDGQGPYNEQFF. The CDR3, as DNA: TGTGCCAGCCATCCCCGCGACGGCCAGGGCCCCTACAATGAGCAGTTCTTC.

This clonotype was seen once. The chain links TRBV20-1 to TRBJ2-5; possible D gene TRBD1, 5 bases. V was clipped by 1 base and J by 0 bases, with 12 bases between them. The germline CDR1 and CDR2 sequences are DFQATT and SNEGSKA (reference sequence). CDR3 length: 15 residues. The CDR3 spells CSARGVGDDQETQYF. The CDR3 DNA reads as TGCAGTGCTAGAGGGGTAGGGGATGACCAAGAGACCCAGTACTTC.